This T cell receptor (beta chain) comes out of a study of read filtering for tumor transcriptome and immune sequencing. General observations from the study: In IR-seq, single-read clonotypes were 70% to 85% of clonotypes but approximately 4% of reads. This fraction held mixed bone marrow immune cells after CD138-negative sorting.

Trimming took 7 bases from V and 2 from J, leaving 15 bases between them. CDR3 length: 15 residues. Germline V lookup: CDR1 SEHNR, CDR2 FQNEAQ (reference sequence). At the time of active disease, bone marrow was collected from every patient. The library was built from roughly 400 ng RNA with molecular barcoded adaptors for alpha/delta and beta/gamma chains. TCRdb itself ran the reads through MiXCR, one entry per CDR3 protein. Found here are approximately 93,000 distinct CDR3 sequences, approximately 21% of them singletons; the top ten hold about an eighth. This clonotype was seen at least ten times. The antigen remains undetermined.

The receptor's source is a donor over 35 with multiple myeloma. The sample consisted of a population of CD138-negative cells sorted from bone marrow. The rearrangement uses TRBV7-9 and TRBJ2-1, with D perhaps TRBD2 (5 bases). In DNA, the CDR3 is TGTGCCAGCACCCCACGGGGTAGCCCCTACAATGAGCAGTTCTTC. Amino acids: CASTPRGSPYNEQFF.